Each of the 18 T cell receptor beta chains below was sequenced from the same sample in a study of Ad26.COV2.S vaccination and SARS-CoV-2 variants. Sequencing used immunoSEQ multiplex PCR; TCRdb keeps in-frame clones, though not all of them. Of some 340,000 clones listed, around 84% are singletons. Treatment specified: 15 to 20 received Ad26.COV2.S at low or high dose, single or two shots; 5 received placebo; per-sample allocation not given. The samples date from day 63 after the first vaccine or placebo injection. The sample in question was peripheral blood, obtained in a trial of Ad26.COV2.S vaccine versus placebo. Receptor source: a person aged 18-65 years who received the Ad26.COV2.S COVID-19 vaccine or a placebo.

This clone was seen a single time. The V and J genes are TRBV9 and TRBJ2-4; TRBD2 agrees at 8 bases. V shed 4 bases and J 0 bases; nucleotides not matched to a gene: 3. Germline CDR1 SGDLS, CDR2 YYNGEE. This CDR3 comprises 15 residues. The DNA of the CDR3 is TGTGCCAGCAGCCTTAGCGGGACAGCCAAAAACATTCAGTACTTC. It encodes CASSLSGTAKNIQYF.

This CDR3 is CASKRAGGADTQYF. The CDR3 DNA sequence: TGTGCCAGCAAGAGGGCAGGGGGGGCAGATACGCAGTATTTT. The J gene is TRBJ2-3, the V gene TRBV7-2; D possibly matches TRBD1 or TRBD2 (7 bases each). The CDR3 spans 14 residues. The V end was cut by 7 bases, the J end by 4 bases, with 15 bases between. CDR1 is SGHTA and CDR2 is FQGNSA in the germline V gene.

Only one count was recorded for this clone. This chain uses TRBV5-1 with TRBJ1-3, with a tentative D call TRBD1 (6 bases). The CDR3 is 18 residues long. CDR1 and CDR2 from the germline V gene are SGHRS and YFSETQ. V was trimmed by 4 bases and J by 0 bases, leaving 20 bases between them. The CDR3 sequence is CASSTSSGALFSGNTIYF. Here the CDR3 DNA reads TGCGCCAGCAGCACCTCGTCAGGGGCCCTTTTCTCTGGAAACACCATATATTTT.

This clone turned up a few times. The CDR3: CASSQQDRARAFF. CDR3 DNA sequence: TGCGCCAGCAGCCAACAAGACAGGGCCAGAGCTTTCTTT. The rearrangement joins TRBV4-1 to TRBJ1-1; TRBD1 agrees at 7 bases. V was pared by 2 bases and J by 10 bases, with 7 bases of the junction left unmatched. The germline V gene has CDR1 MGHRA and CDR2 YSYEKL. This CDR3 is built from 13 residues.

The rearrangement links TRBV2 to TRBJ1-4; D gene unclear. From germline, CDR1 is SNHLY and CDR2 FYNNEI. The CDR3 is 13 residues long. V lost 7 bases, J lost 0 bases, and 6 bases lay in between. The CDR3 reads CASTTATNEKLFF. CDR3 DNA sequence: TGTGCCAGCACGACTGCAACTAATGAAAAACTGTTTTTT.

This chain connects TRBV6-6 to TRBJ2-7; the match to TRBD1 covers 7 bases. The CDR3 length is 15 residues. Germline CDR1 and CDR2: MNHNY and SVGAGI (reference sequence). V dropped 4 bases and J dropped 1; count of bases not matched to a gene: 7. DNA for the CDR3: TGTGCCAGCAGTTCACTACGGGACAGTTCCTACGAGCAGTACTTC. Its translation: CASSSLRDSSYEQYF.

This chain connects TRBV6-2 or TRBV6-3 to TRBJ1-6; D not certain. In germline, CDR1 is MNHEY, CDR2 SVGEGT. The CDR3 is 15 residues long. Trimming took 5 bases from V and 8 from J, leaving 16 bases between them. The CDR3 nucleotides read TGTGCCAGCAGTCGCCCGCCGGGAGCCTATTCACCCCTCCACTTT. Its protein product is CASSRPPGAYSPLHF.

V usage is TRBV4-1 and J usage is TRBJ2-1; possible D gene TRBD2, 5 bases. CDR1 MGHRA and CDR2 YSYEKL come from the germline V gene. Trimming shortened V by 6 bases and J by 6 bases, and 18 bases separated the two germline ends. The CDR3 has 15 amino acids. CDR3 DNA sequence: TGCGCCAGCAGTCGAAAATCTCTAGCCGGCAATGAGCAGTTCTTC. It is translated as CASSRKSLAGNEQFF.

This clone has a single count. CDR3 amino acids: CASSPGLGVSYNEQFF. DNA of the CDR3: TGTGCCAGCTCACCAGGGTTGGGGGTATCCTACAATGAGCAGTTCTTC. The V and J genes are TRBV18 and TRBJ2-1; D is possibly TRBD1 or TRBD2 (5 bases each). CDR1 and CDR2 from the germline V gene are KGHSH and LQKENI. The V gene lost 2 bases and the J gene lost 1 base, with 12 bases spanning the gap. This CDR3 is built from 16 residues.

This chain uses TRBV30 with TRBJ1-1; no reliable D call. V was clipped by 2 bases and J by 3 bases, with 25 bases between them. The CDR3 consists of 18 residues. Germline loops: CDR1 GTSNPN, CDR2 SVGIG (reference sequence). The CDR3 here is CAWSSGGLSGAGDTEAFF. CDR3 DNA: TGTGCCTGGAGTTCTGGTGGCCTATCGGGTGCGGGAGACACTGAAGCTTTCTTT.

The chain has TRBV11-2 and TRBJ2-7; 8 bases align to TRBD2. The CDR3 loop spans 15 amino acids. Germline-derived CDR1 and CDR2 are SGHAT and FQNNGV. After removal of 4 bases from V and 1 base from J, the junction contained 6 bases not matched to a gene. The chain's CDR3 is CASSSPTSGSYEQYF. CDR3 nucleotide sequence: TGTGCCAGCAGCTCCCCTACTAGCGGTTCCTACGAGCAGTACTTC.

This clone was detected only once. The CDR3 nucleotides are TGTGCCAGCGAGGGATTCAGCACAGATACGCAGTATTTT. Translating it yields CASEGFSTDTQYF. The gene calls are TRBV10-3 and TRBJ2-3, with D possibly being TRBD2 (5 bases). V lost 10 bases to trimming and J lost 0 bases, with 11 bases between them. Germline V gene data show CDR1 as ENHRY and CDR2 as SYGVKD. The CDR3 covers 13 residues.

The chain links TRBV6-2 or TRBV6-3 to TRBJ2-7, with 9 bases that match TRBD1. The CDR3 is 13 residues long. The V gene's germline CDR1 is MNHEY and CDR2 SVGEGT. The V gene end was trimmed by 6 bases and the J gene end by 4 bases; junction bases not matched to a gene: 4. This chain's CDR3 is CASSTGGVYEQYF. DNA of the CDR3: TGTGCCAGCAGCACAGGGGGCGTGTACGAGCAGTACTTC.

V usage is TRBV5-1 and J usage is TRBJ2-7, with D uncertain. The V end was cut by 4 bases, the J end by 7 bases, with 12 bases between. The CDR3 length is 12 residues. Germline V lookup: CDR1 SGHRS, CDR2 YFSETQ. CDR3 DNA sequence: TGCGCCAGCAGCCGGACGACTCTGGAGCAGTACTTC. It translates to CASSRTTLEQYF.

The chain couples TRBV21-1 to TRBJ1-2. TRBV21-1 is assigned pseudogene status. The CDR3 totals 12 residues. The CDR3 loop is CASSKADHGYTF. The CDR3 DNA sequence: TGTGCCAGCAGCAAAGCCGACCATGGCTACACCTTC.

This sequence joins TRBV18 and TRBJ1-5; maybe TRBD1 (6 bases). CDR1 and CDR2 (germline): KGHSH, LQKENI. The CDR3 is 15 residues long. V lost 3 bases and J 6 bases, leaving 15 bases between the germline ends. The DNA of the CDR3 is TGTGCCAGCTCACCGGACAGCCTATCGGGTCAGCCCCAGCATTTT. Its protein product is CASSPDSLSGQPQHF. The full variable domain, completed using reference TRBV18 and TRBJ1-5, is NAGVMQNPRHLVRRRGQEARLRCSPMKGHSHVYWYRQLPEEGLKFMVYLQKENIIDESGMPKERFSAEFPKEGPSILRIQQVVRGDSAAYFCASSPDSLSGQPQHFGDGTRLSIL.

This sequence joins TRBV7-9 and TRBJ1-5; D is ambiguous. Germline values: CDR1 SEHNR, CDR2 FQNEAQ (reference sequence). Trimming removed 9 bases at V and 0 bases at J, with 12 bases between. The length of the CDR3 is 14 residues. The CDR3 here is CASSGSYSNQPQHF. As DNA, the CDR3 is TGTGCCAGTTCGGGGAGTTATAGCAATCAGCCCCAGCATTTT.

V usage is TRBV6-5 and J usage is TRBJ1-2; D is perhaps TRBD1 (5 bases). Per germline, CDR1 MNHEY and CDR2 SVGAGI. The V end was cut by 2 bases, the J end by 8 bases, with 18 bases between. This CDR3 contains 15 residues. The CDR3 DNA sequence: TGTGCCAGCAGTTACGGCGGGACCGAGCACAGGGGCTACACCTTC. Translated: CASSYGGTEHRGYTF.